Listed below are T cell receptor beta chains from one sample, sequenced in a study of blood T cell repertoires in COVID-19. Profiled with immunoSEQ multiplex PCR; TCRdb holds only in-frame clones, not every one. The sample lists about 120,000 clones, about 70% occurring once. Input material: peripheral blood. All receptors come from a man aged 55 to 70 with acute or convalescent COVID-19. Both conserved end residues are part of each CDR3. Fields, in order: CDR3 protein, CDR3 DNA, V gene, CDR3 length, D gene, clone size, J gene. A D gene is named only where the DNA matches it firmly. Not every row has a clone size; where given, it reads once, few, many or a size class.

cdr3_aa: CASSLQGAVNTEAFF
cdr3_nt: TGTGCCAGCAGCTTACAGGGGGCGGTGAACACTGAAGCTTTCTTT
v_call: TRBV7-3
cdr3_length: 15
d_call: TRBD1
clone_size: -
j_call: TRBJ1-1

cdr3_aa: CASSSGTSGRVGYNEQFF
cdr3_nt: TGCGCCAGCAGCTCCGGGACTAGCGGGAGAGTGGGGTACAATGAGCAGTTCTTC
v_call: TRBV5-1
cdr3_length: 18
d_call: TRBD2
clone_size: -
j_call: TRBJ2-1

cdr3_aa: CASSQLYEQYF
cdr3_nt: TGTGCCAGCAGCCAACTTTACGAGCAGTACTTC
v_call: TRBV3-1/TRBV3-2
cdr3_length: 11
d_call: -
clone_size: -
j_call: TRBJ2-7

cdr3_aa: CASSLVIRDSKNYGYTF
cdr3_nt: TGTGCCAGCAGCTTAGTCATAAGGGACAGCAAAAACTATGGCTACACCTTC
v_call: TRBV7-8
cdr3_length: 17
d_call: TRBD1
clone_size: -
j_call: TRBJ1-2

cdr3_aa: CASSLGVGQETQYF
cdr3_nt: TGTGCCAGCAGCTTAGGTGTCGGTCAAGAGACCCAGTACTTC
v_call: TRBV11-1
cdr3_length: 14
d_call: -
clone_size: -
j_call: TRBJ2-5

cdr3_aa: CSVATEGEKLFF
cdr3_nt: TGCAGCGTTGCGACGGAGGGTGAAAAACTGTTTTTT
v_call: TRBV29-1
cdr3_length: 12
d_call: -
clone_size: -
j_call: TRBJ1-4

cdr3_aa: CASSQVQGAGYTF
cdr3_nt: TGTGCCAGCAGTCAGGTCCAGGGTGCCGGCTACACCTTC
v_call: TRBV27
cdr3_length: 13
d_call: -
clone_size: -
j_call: TRBJ1-2

cdr3_aa: CASSYDWSSGNTIYF
cdr3_nt: TGTGCCAGCAGTTACGACTGGAGCTCTGGAAACACCATATATTTT
v_call: TRBV6-5
cdr3_length: 15
d_call: -
clone_size: -
j_call: TRBJ1-3

cdr3_aa: CASSPARGNSPLHF
cdr3_nt: TGTGCCAGCTCACCAGCCCGGGGAAATTCACCCCTCCACTTT
v_call: TRBV18
cdr3_length: 14
d_call: -
clone_size: -
j_call: TRBJ1-6

cdr3_aa: CASSQNRGNEQFF
cdr3_nt: TGTGCCAGCAGCCAAAACAGGGGAAATGAGCAGTTCTTC
v_call: TRBV3-1/TRBV3-2
cdr3_length: 13
d_call: TRBD1
clone_size: -
j_call: TRBJ2-1

cdr3_aa: CVRSLTRQGAKNIQYF
cdr3_nt: TGTGTCAGAAGCTTAACCCGACAGGGGGCCAAAAACATTCAGTACTTC
v_call: TRBV7-5
cdr3_length: 16
d_call: -
clone_size: -
j_call: TRBJ2-4

cdr3_aa: CSIRRWGNTEAFF
cdr3_nt: TGCAGCATTAGGAGGTGGGGGAACACTGAAGCTTTCTTT
v_call: TRBV29-1
cdr3_length: 13
d_call: -
clone_size: -
j_call: TRBJ1-1

cdr3_aa: CASSESEQSAKNIQYF
cdr3_nt: TGTGCCAGCAGTGAATCTGAGCAATCAGCCAAAAACATTCAGTACTTC
v_call: TRBV6-1
cdr3_length: 16
d_call: -
clone_size: -
j_call: TRBJ2-4

cdr3_aa: CASSGSLQGSSEKLFF
cdr3_nt: TGCGCCAGCAGCGGAAGTTTGCAGGGGTCGAGTGAAAAACTGTTTTTT
v_call: TRBV5-1
cdr3_length: 16
d_call: -
clone_size: once
j_call: TRBJ1-4

cdr3_aa: CAWSVYSSSYNEQFF
cdr3_nt: TGTGCCTGGAGTGTATACTCTAGCTCCTACAATGAGCAGTTCTTC
v_call: TRBV30
cdr3_length: 15
d_call: -
clone_size: few
j_call: TRBJ2-1

cdr3_aa: CASSPPGDVKNIQYF
cdr3_nt: TGTGCCAGCTCACCACCAGGGGATGTCAAAAACATTCAGTACTTC
v_call: TRBV18
cdr3_length: 15
d_call: -
clone_size: -
j_call: TRBJ2-4

cdr3_aa: CASSPGPAGPPYEQYF
cdr3_nt: TGTGCCAGCAGCCCTGGTCCAGCGGGTCCACCCTACGAGCAGTACTTC
v_call: TRBV7-2
cdr3_length: 16
d_call: -
clone_size: -
j_call: TRBJ2-7

cdr3_aa: CASSPQGYTGELFF
cdr3_nt: TGTGCCAGCAGCCCCCAGGGGTACACCGGGGAGCTGTTTTTT
v_call: TRBV7-8
cdr3_length: 14
d_call: -
clone_size: -
j_call: TRBJ2-2

cdr3_aa: CASSESDRRNDEKLFF
cdr3_nt: TGTGCCAGCAGTGAATCGGACAGGAGGAACGATGAAAAACTGTTTTTT
v_call: TRBV2
cdr3_length: 16
d_call: TRBD1
clone_size: -
j_call: TRBJ1-4

cdr3_aa: CASSPIEALAGVYTQYF
cdr3_nt: TGTGCCAGCTCACCCATCGAGGCGCTAGCGGGAGTATATACGCAGTATTTT
v_call: TRBV18
cdr3_length: 17
d_call: TRBD2
clone_size: -
j_call: TRBJ2-3

cdr3_aa: CASSLDGRYSNQPQHF
cdr3_nt: TGTGCCAGCAGCTTGGATGGCCGTTATAGCAATCAGCCCCAGCATTTT
v_call: TRBV5-6
cdr3_length: 16
d_call: -
clone_size: -
j_call: TRBJ1-5

cdr3_aa: CASSSGQRESLHF
cdr3_nt: TGTGCCAGCAGTTCCGGACAGAGGGAATCCCTCCACTTT
v_call: TRBV27
cdr3_length: 13
d_call: -
clone_size: -
j_call: TRBJ1-6

cdr3_aa: CASSHGGRGGQDTQYF
cdr3_nt: TGTGCCAGCAGCCATGGCGGGAGAGGGGGGCAAGATACGCAGTATTTT
v_call: TRBV14
cdr3_length: 16
d_call: -
clone_size: -
j_call: TRBJ2-3